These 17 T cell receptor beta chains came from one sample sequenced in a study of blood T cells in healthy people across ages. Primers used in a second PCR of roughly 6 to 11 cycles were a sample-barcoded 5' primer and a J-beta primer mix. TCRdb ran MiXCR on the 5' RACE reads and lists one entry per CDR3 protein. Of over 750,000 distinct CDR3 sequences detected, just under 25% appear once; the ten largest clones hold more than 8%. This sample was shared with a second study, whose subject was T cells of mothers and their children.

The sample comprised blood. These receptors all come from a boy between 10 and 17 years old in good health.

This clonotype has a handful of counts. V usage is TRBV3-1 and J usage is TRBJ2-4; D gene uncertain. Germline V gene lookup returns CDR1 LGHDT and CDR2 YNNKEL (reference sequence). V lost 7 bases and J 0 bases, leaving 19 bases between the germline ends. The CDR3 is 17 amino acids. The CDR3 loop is CASTLSSTRLAKNIQYF. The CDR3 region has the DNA TGTGCCAGCACCCTATCGTCGACTCGCCTAGCCAAAAACATTCAGTACTTC. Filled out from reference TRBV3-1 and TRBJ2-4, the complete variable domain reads DTAVSQTPKYLVTQMGNDKSIKCEQNLGHDTMYWYKQDSKKFLKIMFSYNNKELIINETVPNRFSPKSPDKAHLNLHINSLELGDSAVYFCASTLSSTRLAKNIQYFGAGTRLSVL.

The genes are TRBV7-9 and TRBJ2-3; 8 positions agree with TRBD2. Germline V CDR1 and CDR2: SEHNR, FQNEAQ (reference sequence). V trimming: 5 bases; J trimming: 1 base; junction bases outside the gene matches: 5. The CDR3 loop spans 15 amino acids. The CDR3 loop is CASSGISGGTDTQYF. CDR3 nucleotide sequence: TGTGCCAGCAGCGGGATTAGCGGGGGCACAGATACGCAGTATTTT.

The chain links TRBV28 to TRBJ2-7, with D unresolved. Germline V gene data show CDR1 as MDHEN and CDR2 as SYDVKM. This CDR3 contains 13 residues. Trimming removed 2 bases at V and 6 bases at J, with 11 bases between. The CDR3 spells CASSLLGFGEQYF. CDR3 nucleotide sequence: TGTGCCAGCAGTTTACTAGGGTTCGGCGAGCAGTACTTC. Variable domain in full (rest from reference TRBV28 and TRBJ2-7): DVKVTQSSRYLVKRTGEKVFLECVQDMDHENMFWYRQDPGLGLRLIYFSYDVKMKEKGDIPEGYSVSREKKERFSLILESASTNQTSMYLCASSLLGFGEQYFGPGTRLTVT.

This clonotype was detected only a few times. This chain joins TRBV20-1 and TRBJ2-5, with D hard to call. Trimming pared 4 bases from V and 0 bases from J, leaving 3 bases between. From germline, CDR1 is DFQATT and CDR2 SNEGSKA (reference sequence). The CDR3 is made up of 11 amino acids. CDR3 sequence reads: CSAKNQETQYF. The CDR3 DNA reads TGCAGTGCTAAAAACCAAGAGACCCAGTACTTC.

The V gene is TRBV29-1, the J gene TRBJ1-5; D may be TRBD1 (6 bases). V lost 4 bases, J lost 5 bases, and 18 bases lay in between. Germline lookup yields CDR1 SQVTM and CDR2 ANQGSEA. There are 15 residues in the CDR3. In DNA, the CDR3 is TGCAGCGTTGGCTATGGGGGGACAAAGGATCAGCCCCAGCATTTT. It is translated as CSVGYGGTKDQPQHF.

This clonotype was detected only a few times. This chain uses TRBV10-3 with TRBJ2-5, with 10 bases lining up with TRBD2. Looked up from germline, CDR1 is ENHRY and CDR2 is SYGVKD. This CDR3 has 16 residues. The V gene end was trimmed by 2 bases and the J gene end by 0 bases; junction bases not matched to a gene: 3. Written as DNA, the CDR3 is TGTGCCATCAGTGAGACTAGCGGGATGTACCAAGAGACCCAGTACTTC. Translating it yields CAISETSGMYQETQYF.

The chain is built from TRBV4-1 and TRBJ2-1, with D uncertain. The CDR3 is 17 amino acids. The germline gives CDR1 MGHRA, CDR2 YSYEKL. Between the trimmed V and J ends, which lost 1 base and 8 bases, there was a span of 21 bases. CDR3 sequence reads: CASSQAFPRPEADEQFF. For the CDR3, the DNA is TGCGCCAGCAGCCAAGCATTCCCAAGACCAGAAGCCGATGAGCAGTTCTTC.

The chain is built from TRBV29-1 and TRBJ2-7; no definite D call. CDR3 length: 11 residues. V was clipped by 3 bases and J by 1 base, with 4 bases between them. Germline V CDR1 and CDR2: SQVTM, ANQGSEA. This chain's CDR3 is CSVEESYEQYF. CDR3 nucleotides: TGCAGCGTTGAGGAGTCCTACGAGCAGTACTTC.

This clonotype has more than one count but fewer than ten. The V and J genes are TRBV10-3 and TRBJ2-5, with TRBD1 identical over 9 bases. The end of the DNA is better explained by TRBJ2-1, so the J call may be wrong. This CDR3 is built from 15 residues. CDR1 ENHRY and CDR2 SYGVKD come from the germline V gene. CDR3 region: CAISVSGQGRDEQFF. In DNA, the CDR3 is TGTGCCATCAGTGTATCGGGACAGGGTCGGGATGAGCAGTTCTTC.

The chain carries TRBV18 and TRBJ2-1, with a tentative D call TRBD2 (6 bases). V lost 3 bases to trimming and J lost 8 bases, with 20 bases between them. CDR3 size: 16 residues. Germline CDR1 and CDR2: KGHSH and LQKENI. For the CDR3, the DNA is TGTGCCAGCTCACCGAATGGCGGAGGGGACCCCGATGAGCAGTTCTTC. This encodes CASSPNGGGDPDEQFF.

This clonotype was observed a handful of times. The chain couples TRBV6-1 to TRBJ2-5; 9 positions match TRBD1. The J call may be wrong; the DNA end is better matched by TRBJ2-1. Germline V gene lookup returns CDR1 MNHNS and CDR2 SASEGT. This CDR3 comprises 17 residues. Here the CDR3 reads CASSQWGRGQGIYEQFF. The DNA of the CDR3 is TGTGCCAGCAGCCAGTGGGGACGAGGACAGGGGATCTATGAGCAGTTCTTC.

The CDR3: CASSFSAVNNEQFF. The CDR3 DNA sequence: TGCGCCAGCAGCTTCTCAGCGGTAAACAATGAGCAGTTCTTC. The chain links TRBV5-1 to TRBJ2-1; D is perhaps TRBD2 (5 bases). Trimming pared 2 bases from V and 5 bases from J, leaving 11 bases between. Germline CDR1 reads SGHRS; CDR2 reads YFSETQ. The CDR3 is 14 amino acids.

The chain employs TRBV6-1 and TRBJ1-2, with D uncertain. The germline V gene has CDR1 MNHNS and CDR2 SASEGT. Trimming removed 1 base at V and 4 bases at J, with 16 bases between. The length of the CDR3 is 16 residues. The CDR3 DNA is TGTGCCAGCAGTGAAGACAACTACCTTGTGAGCTATGGCTACACCTTC. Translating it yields CASSEDNYLVSYGYTF.

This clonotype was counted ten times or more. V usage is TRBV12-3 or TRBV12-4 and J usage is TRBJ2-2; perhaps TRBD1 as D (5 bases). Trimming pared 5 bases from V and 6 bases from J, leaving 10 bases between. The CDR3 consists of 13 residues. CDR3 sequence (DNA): TGTGCCAGCAGTCTCAGGGTTCCCGGGGAGCTGTTTTTT. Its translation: CASSLRVPGELFF.

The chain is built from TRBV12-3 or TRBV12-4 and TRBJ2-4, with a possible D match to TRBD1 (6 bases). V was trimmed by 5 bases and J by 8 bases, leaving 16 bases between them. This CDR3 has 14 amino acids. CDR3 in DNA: TGTGCCAGCAGTCTTTTGCAGGGGTTGCACATTCAGTACTTC. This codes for CASSLLQGLHIQYF.

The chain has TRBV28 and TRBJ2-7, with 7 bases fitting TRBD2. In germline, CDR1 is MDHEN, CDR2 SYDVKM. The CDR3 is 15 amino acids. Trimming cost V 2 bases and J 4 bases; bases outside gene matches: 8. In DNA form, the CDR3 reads TGTGCCAGCAGTTTAGCGGGCGGGAGTCGGTACGAGCAGTACTTC. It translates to CASSLAGGSRYEQYF.

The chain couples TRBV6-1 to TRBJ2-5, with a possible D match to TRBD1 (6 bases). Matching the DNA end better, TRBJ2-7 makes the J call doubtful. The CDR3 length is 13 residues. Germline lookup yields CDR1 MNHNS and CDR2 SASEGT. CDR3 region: CASSEGASYEQYF. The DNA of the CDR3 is TGTGCCAGCAGTGAGGGGGCCTCCTACGAGCAGTACTTC.